The clone carrying this T cell receptor (beta chain) was seen just once. From the RT-PCR reads, TCRdb called clonotypes with MiXCR, one entry per CDR3 protein. The table records approximately 37,000 distinct CDR3 sequences, roughly 30% of them present only once. The sample belongs to a study of patients and donors after allogeneic stem cell transplantation. There are 15 residues in the CDR3. The V segment lost 0 bases and the J segment 2 bases; nucleotides outside the gene matches: 2. Germline-derived CDR1 and CDR2 are LGHDT and YNNKEL (reference sequence). The specimen sequenced was blood, either unsorted or a sorted T cell fraction (not recorded which). The chain joins TRBV3-1 to TRBJ2-7, with 9 bases matching TRBD1. This clonotype was sampled from a human donor who was either an allogeneic HSCT recipient or a stem cell or donor lymphocyte infusion donor (not recorded which). It is not recorded whose cells these are; they may come from a transplant donor. CDR3: CASSQERDRAYEQYF. In nucleotides, the CDR3 is TGTGCCAGCAGCCAAGAGCGGGACAGGGCCTACGAGCAGTACTTC.